One T cell receptor beta chain is described in this entry. The data were obtained in a study of blood T cell repertoires in COVID-19. The V segment lost 5 bases and the J segment 0 bases; nucleotides outside the gene matches: 6. Germline V gives CDR1 MNHEY, CDR2 SMNVEV (reference sequence). This CDR3 spans 17 amino acids. Profiling relied on immunoSEQ multiplex PCR, and the TCRdb table lists in-frame clones only, not all of them. Of about 350,000 clones in the sample, roughly 86% are singletons; the top ten hold about 0.94%. The specimen was PBMCs or T cells enriched from blood (not recorded which). This rearrangement joins TRBV27 to TRBJ2-6, with 8 bases aligning to TRBD1. This sequence was found in a woman in her 30s who had been exposed to COVID-19. CDR3 protein: CASSKPGQASGANVLTF. CDR3 DNA sequence: TGTGCCAGCAGTAAACCGGGACAGGCCTCTGGGGCCAACGTCCTGACTTTC.